A single TCR beta chain is shown here with its context. The data are from a study of Ad26.COV2.S vaccination and SARS-CoV-2 variants. This CDR3 is 17 amino acids long. V was clipped by 5 bases and J by 0 bases, with 16 bases between them. Germline V gene sequence: CDR1 SGHTA, CDR2 FQGTGA. Described treatment: about 20 received Ad26.COV2.S at low or high dose, single or two shots; a few received placebo; per-sample allocation not given. The samples date from day 63 after the first vaccine or placebo injection. Libraries were prepared by immunoSEQ multiplex PCR; TCRdb keeps only in-frame clonotypes and omits some of them. The table has 510,000 or so clones, 87% seen once.

Source: peripheral blood, taken in a trial of Ad26.COV2.S vaccine versus placebo. This TCR derives from a person between 18 and 60 years old who received the Ad26.COV2.S COVID-19 vaccine or a placebo. This chain joins TRBV7-3 and TRBJ2-2; D remains unclear. The CDR3 DNA reads as TGTGCCAGCAGCCGGACCATCCGAGACGCGAACACCGGGGAGCTGTTTTTT. Translating gives CASSRTIRDANTGELFF. Variable domain in full (rest from reference TRBV7-3 and TRBJ2-2): GAGVSQTPSNKVTEKGKYVELRCDPISGHTALYWYRQSLGQGPEFLIYFQGTGAADDSGLPNDRFFAVRPEGSVSTLKIQRTERGDSAVYLCASSRTIRDANTGELFFGEGSRLTVL.